These T cell receptor beta chains were read from a single sample in a study of T-cell memory formation after mild COVID-19. TCRdb processed the 5' RACE reads anew with MiXCR; each CDR3 protein has one entry. This sample has about 400,000 distinct CDR3 sequences; about 24% occur once, and the top ten carry around 8.8%. Sequenced material: PBMCs or a T cell subset sorted from them (not recorded which). These receptors originate from an adult woman who had mild COVID-19 (a few samples of this study predate the infection). Cell type and time point are not known. Both conserved end residues are part of each CDR3. A D gene is named only where the DNA matches it firmly. Clone size is not always given. Where it is, it says once, few, many or a class for expanded clones.

J gene	V gene	D gene	clone size	CDR3 length	CDR3 protein	CDR3 DNA
TRBJ1-2	TRBV12-3/TRBV12-4	-	few	13	CASSSGRYYGYTF	TGTGCCAGCAGTAGCGGAAGGTACTATGGCTACACCTTC
TRBJ2-5	TRBV6-2/TRBV6-3	-	-	14	CASSYAGAGETQYF	TGTGCCAGCAGTTACGCGGGGGCAGGGGAGACCCAGTACTTC
TRBJ1-1	TRBV5-6	-	few	14	CASSLVLGNTEAFF	TGTGCCAGCAGCTTGGTGTTGGGGAACACTGAAGCTTTCTTT
TRBJ1-2	TRBV6-5	-	-	14	CASSYSARRYGYTF	TGTGCCAGCAGTTACTCTGCGCGACGGTACGGCTACACCTTC
TRBJ2-7	TRBV18	TRBD1	-	14	CASSTRQGFDEQYF	TGTGCCAGCTCAACGCGACAGGGTTTCGACGAGCAGTACTTC
TRBJ2-1	TRBV4-2	TRBD1	-	14	CASSQVRDRNEQFF	TGTGCCAGCAGCCAAGTCCGGGACAGGAATGAGCAGTTCTTC
TRBJ2-3	TRBV7-9	TRBD2	few	18	CASSLIAGGRRFTDTQYF	TGTGCCAGCAGCTTAATAGCGGGAGGCCGGCGGTTCACAGATACGCAGTATTTT
TRBJ2-3	TRBV5-5	-	-	13	CASRIRGTDTQYF	TGTGCCAGCAGAATTAGGGGCACAGATACGCAGTATTTT
TRBJ1-2	TRBV20-1	TRBD1	once	16	CSARPTGGPTNYGYTF	TGCAGTGCTAGACCGACAGGGGGCCCTACTAACTATGGCTACACCTTC
TRBJ2-7	TRBV20-1	-	-	15	CSARATGLDLLEQYF	TGCAGTGCTAGAGCGACGGGACTCGACCTCCTCGAGCAGTACTTC